The 8 T cell receptor beta chains in this list originate from one sample, sequenced in a study of cytomegalovirus exposure and HLA in healthy donors. The PCR made use of 60 Vbeta and 13 Jbeta primers. The table came from immunoSEQ multiplex PCR; TCRdb's copy has only in-frame clones and leaves some out. This table holds approximately 90,000 clones, more than 70% found once. The sequenced sample consisted of PBMCs. Receptors originate from a man aged 35-49 years in good health and CMV-seronegative.

The chain employs TRBV4-1 and TRBJ1-1, with 11 bases identical to TRBD1. The germline CDR1 and CDR2 sequences are MGHRA and YSYEKL. The CDR3 contains 16 residues. The V segment lost 1 base and the J segment 5 bases; nucleotides outside the gene matches: 6. Here the CDR3 reads CASSQGEDRGLTEAFF. For the CDR3, the DNA is TGCGCCAGCAGCCAAGGTGAGGACAGGGGGCTTACTGAAGCTTTCTTT.

The genes are TRBV27 and TRBJ1-1, with 7 nucleotides matching TRBD1. Per the germline V gene, CDR1 is MNHEY and CDR2 is SMNVEV (reference sequence). CDR3 size: 13 residues. Losses at the gene ends were 10 bases for V and 0 bases for J; bases not matched to a gene: 5. The CDR3 bases are TGTGCCACAGGGGGGACAGTGAACACTGAAGCTTTCTTT. It yields the protein CATGGTVNTEAFF.

J is TRBJ2-7 and V is TRBV5-1, with 11 bases aligning to TRBD2. Trimming at V came to 3 bases and at J to 0 bases, leaving 5 bases not matched to a gene. The CDR3 extends over 16 amino acids. The germline CDR1 and CDR2 sequences are SGHRS and YFSETQ. The CDR3 nucleotides are TGCGCCAGCAGCTCCACCGGGACTAGCGGCTCCTACGAGCAGTACTTC. Protein product: CASSSTGTSGSYEQYF. The complete variable domain, with remaining parts taken from reference TRBV5-1 and TRBJ2-7, reads KAGVTQTPRYLIKTRGQQVTLSCSPISGHRSVSWYQQTPGQGLQFLFEYFSETQRNKGNFPGRFSGRQFSNSRSEMNVSTLELGDSALYLCASSSTGTSGSYEQYFGPGTRLTVT.

This clone was seen a handful of times. The chain links TRBV21-1 to TRBJ2-3; TRBD1 was called by the table and not checked on the DNA. TRBV21-1 is described as a pseudogene. This CDR3 has 17 amino acids. The chain's CDR3 is CVSSKVRRSSGTDTQYF. In nucleotides, the CDR3 is TGTGTCAGCAGCAAAGTGCGCAGGTCCTCGGGCACAGATACGCAGTATTTT.

This chain links TRBV5-1 with TRBJ2-4; perhaps TRBD1 as D (5 bases). CDR3 length: 14 residues. Trimming left V 4 bases short and J 5 bases short, with 13 bases between. Per germline, CDR1 SGHRS and CDR2 YFSETQ. CDR3 loop: CASSTGESQNIQYF. CDR3 sequence (DNA): TGCGCCAGCAGCACAGGCGAATCCCAAAACATTCAGTACTTC.

The V and J genes are TRBV13 and TRBJ1-1, with no clear D. CDR3 length: 15 amino acids. V lost 4 bases, J lost 7 bases, and 19 bases lay in between. Germline assignment: CDR1 PRHDT and CDR2 FYEKMQ (reference sequence). This CDR3 reads CASSSPGEGRVEAFF. CDR3 bases: TGTGCCAGCAGCTCCCCCGGGGAAGGGAGGGTTGAAGCTTTCTTT.

The rearrangement joins TRBV4-1 to TRBJ1-2, with 8 bases fitting TRBD1. V lost 1 base to trimming and J lost 3 bases; unmatched junction nucleotides: 7. CDR3 length: 16 amino acids. In germline, CDR1 is MGHRA, CDR2 YSYEKL. CDR3 amino acids: CASSQALVTGDYGYTF. For the CDR3, the DNA is TGCGCCAGCAGCCAAGCTTTAGTGACAGGGGACTATGGCTACACCTTC.

The rearrangement links TRBV5-4 to TRBJ2-7; the match to TRBD2 covers 10 bases. Trimming removed 4 bases from V and 5 bases from J; junction bases left unmatched: 9. The CDR3 is made up of 15 amino acids. CDR1 and CDR2 from the germline V gene are SGHNT and YYREEE (reference sequence). CDR3 coding DNA: TGTGCCAGCAGCAAGAGCGGGGGGGCCCCTAACGAGCAGTACTTC. It codes for CASSKSGGAPNEQYF.